Many counts were recorded for the clone carrying this TCR beta chain. Antigen unknown. The data originate from a study of Graves' ophthalmopathy and Graves' hyperthyroidism. Study-wide findings and caveats: Most expanded clonotypes from thyroid (those above 0.001 frequency) were also found in blood.

CDR1 is SGHRS, CDR2 YFSETQ, per germline. The V end lost 4 bases, the J end lost 2 bases, and 13 bases lay between the germline ends. The CDR3 runs 14 residues. RNA transcripts provided the template for amplifying TCR beta CDR3 regions. First-round RT-PCR employed HTBI primers, with a second-round multiplex PCR after it. One entry per CDR3 protein, called by TCRdb with MiXCR from the multiplex PCR reads. The sample lists more than 1,000,000 distinct CDR3 sequences, about 35% occurring once. V is TRBV5-1 and J is TRBJ2-7; no clear D. Sequenced sample: peripheral blood or thyroid tissue (not recorded which). The TCR sequence derives from an adult man with Graves' hyperthyroidism. CDR3 in DNA: TGCGCCAGCAGCCGCATGCAGGTACCCTACGAGCAGTACTTC. Its protein product is CASSRMQVPYEQYF.